This T cell receptor beta chain was profiled in a study of cytomegalovirus exposure and HLA in healthy donors. The PCR used 60 Vbeta and 13 Jbeta primers. Clones were read by immunoSEQ multiplex PCR, and TCRdb kept only the in-frame ones, dropping some. In the table there are roughly 120,000 clones, less than 20% of which are singletons. General study points: Sequencing had likely introduced a cluster of highly shared sequence variants as an artifact.

This clone was counted a few times. Its target is not known. The length of the CDR3 is 15 residues. Unmatched junction bases numbered 7, after V lost 0 bases and J lost 7 bases. CDR1 is LGHNA and CDR2 is YNFKEQ in the germline V gene. This receptor was taken from a woman younger than 30 in good health and CMV-seronegative. J is TRBJ2-7 and V is TRBV4-2, with 9 bases aligning to TRBD2. Sequencing was carried out using PBMCs. CDR3 DNA sequence: TGTGCCAGCAGCCAAGATACAGCGGGGGGTGAAGAGCAGTACTTC. Its translation: CASSQDTAGGEEQYF.